The text below deals with one TCR beta chain. Primers included in the PCR were 60 Vbeta and 13 Jbeta primers. Profiling relied on immunoSEQ multiplex PCR, and the TCRdb table lists in-frame clones only, not all of them. Among approximately 73,000 clones listed, roughly 71% were seen once. This specimen comes from a study of cytomegalovirus exposure and HLA in healthy donors. The CDR3 consists of 13 residues. The V gene end was trimmed by 2 bases and the J gene end by 5 bases; junction bases not matched to a gene: 2. Per the germline V gene, CDR1 is GTSNPN and CDR2 is SVGIG (reference sequence). The sequence derives from a man between 65 and 85 years old in good health and CMV-seronegative. The chain recombines TRBV30 with TRBJ2-4, with 8 positions matching TRBD1. Sequenced material: PBMCs. Written as DNA, the CDR3 is TGTGCCTGGAGTTCAGGGGGCCAAAACATTCAGTACTTC. It encodes CAWSSGGQNIQYF.